Listed below are T cell receptor beta chains from one sample, sequenced in a study of blood T cell repertoires in COVID-19. Assay: immunoSEQ multiplex PCR; the TCRdb copy retains only in-frame clones and omits some. In the table there are about 160,000 clones, 80% to 85% of which are singletons. Sequencing was done on a sample of peripheral blood. These receptor sequences come from a woman aged 60-70 years with acute or convalescent COVID-19. Both conserved end residues are part of each CDR3. A D gene is named only where the DNA matches it firmly. The listing skips clone size in some rows; elsewhere it reads once, few, many or a size class.

clone_size: -
j_call: TRBJ1-3
d_call: TRBD1
v_call: TRBV19
cdr3_nt: TGTGCCAGTAGTATCATTGACAGGGGCGCGCTTAGAAACACCATATATTTT
cdr3_aa: CASSIIDRGALRNTIYF

clone_size: -
j_call: TRBJ2-5
d_call: TRBD2
v_call: TRBV5-6
cdr3_nt: TGTGCCAGCAGCCGGACTAGCGGGGGTCCCCGGAAAGAGACCCAGTACTTC
cdr3_aa: CASSRTSGGPRKETQYF

clone_size: -
j_call: TRBJ2-2
d_call: TRBD1
v_call: TRBV7-6
cdr3_nt: TGTGCCAGCAGCTTAATAGGGGGCAGCACCGGGGAGCTGTTTTTT
cdr3_aa: CASSLIGGSTGELFF

clone_size: -
j_call: TRBJ1-6
d_call: -
v_call: TRBV2
cdr3_nt: TGTGCCACCTCCCCAGGTTATAATTCACCCCTCCACTTT
cdr3_aa: CATSPGYNSPLHF

clone_size: -
j_call: TRBJ1-1
d_call: -
v_call: TRBV7-9
cdr3_nt: TGTGCCAGCAGCTCCACACCCCCTACTGAAGCTTTCTTT
cdr3_aa: CASSSTPPTEAFF

clone_size: -
j_call: TRBJ2-1
d_call: -
v_call: TRBV28
cdr3_nt: TGTGCCAGCAGTTTGGGGGGGCCTACCTACAATGAGCAGTTCTTC
cdr3_aa: CASSLGGPTYNEQFF

clone_size: -
j_call: TRBJ2-2
d_call: -
v_call: TRBV7-2
cdr3_nt: TGTGCCAGCAGCTTAGTTCTAGCCGGGGAGCTGTTTTTT
cdr3_aa: CASSLVLAGELFF

clone_size: once
j_call: TRBJ1-1
d_call: -
v_call: TRBV11-2
cdr3_nt: TGTGCCAGCAGCTTAAATAGCTATACTGAAGCTTTCTTT
cdr3_aa: CASSLNSYTEAFF

clone_size: -
j_call: TRBJ2-1
d_call: -
v_call: TRBV5-1
cdr3_nt: TGCGCCAGCAGCAAAGATAGGAGCTCCTACAATGAGCAGTTCTTC
cdr3_aa: CASSKDRSSYNEQFF

clone_size: -
j_call: TRBJ1-4
d_call: TRBD1
v_call: TRBV13
cdr3_nt: TGTGCCAGCAGCTTAGGCAGGGGGGTCGGCCTGTTTTTT
cdr3_aa: CASSLGRGVGLFF

clone_size: -
j_call: TRBJ1-6
d_call: -
v_call: TRBV7-9
cdr3_nt: TGTGCCAGCAGAGGGGGGGGCACGGATAATTCACCCCTCCACTTT
cdr3_aa: CASRGGGTDNSPLHF

clone_size: -
j_call: TRBJ1-2
d_call: -
v_call: TRBV29-1
cdr3_nt: TGCAGCGTTGAAACGCGGGAAATCAACTATGGCTACACCTTC
cdr3_aa: CSVETREINYGYTF

clone_size: -
j_call: TRBJ2-1
d_call: TRBD1
v_call: TRBV29-1
cdr3_nt: TGCAGCGTTGATGGGGGACAGGCTAGCTCCTACAATGAGCAGTTCTTC
cdr3_aa: CSVDGGQASSYNEQFF

clone_size: -
j_call: TRBJ1-2
d_call: -
v_call: TRBV28
cdr3_nt: TGTGCCACTGACGTCGGGGGAGGCTACACCTTC
cdr3_aa: CATDVGGGYTF

clone_size: -
j_call: TRBJ1-4
d_call: -
v_call: TRBV29-1
cdr3_nt: TGCAGCGTTGAAACAGGGTTAGGTGAAAAACTGTTTTTT
cdr3_aa: CSVETGLGEKLFF

clone_size: -
j_call: TRBJ2-3
d_call: -
v_call: TRBV6-5
cdr3_nt: TGTGCCAGCAGTTACCAAGGACTACTGACAGATACGCAGTATTTT
cdr3_aa: CASSYQGLLTDTQYF

clone_size: -
j_call: TRBJ1-5
d_call: TRBD1
v_call: TRBV10-3
cdr3_nt: TGTGCCATCAGCTTGGGACAGGGGGACAATCAGCCCCAGCATTTT
cdr3_aa: CAISLGQGDNQPQHF

clone_size: -
j_call: TRBJ2-2
d_call: -
v_call: TRBV27
cdr3_nt: TGTGCCAGCAACCCGGACACCGGGGAGCTGTTTTTT
cdr3_aa: CASNPDTGELFF

clone_size: -
j_call: TRBJ1-1
d_call: -
v_call: TRBV9
cdr3_nt: TGTGCCAGCAGCGAAACAGGGTTAATGAACACTGAAGCTTTCTTT
cdr3_aa: CASSETGLMNTEAFF

clone_size: -
j_call: TRBJ1-2
d_call: -
v_call: TRBV29-1
cdr3_nt: TGCAGCGTGGGGGCAGGGGAGGGAGGCTACACCTTC
cdr3_aa: CSVGAGEGGYTF

clone_size: few
j_call: TRBJ1-3
d_call: TRBD1
v_call: TRBV6-5
cdr3_nt: TGTGCCAGCAGTTACTCGGGACAGAGGACTGGAAACACCATATATTTT
cdr3_aa: CASSYSGQRTGNTIYF

clone_size: -
j_call: TRBJ1-1
d_call: -
v_call: TRBV10-1
cdr3_nt: TGCGCCAGCAGTGACTCAGGGACAAACACTGAAGCTTTCTTT
cdr3_aa: CASSDSGTNTEAFF

clone_size: -
j_call: TRBJ2-3
d_call: -
v_call: TRBV3-1/TRBV3-2
cdr3_nt: TGTGCCAGCAGCCAAGATCGCGGCGGGGGACAACCCCGCGTGATTACAGATACGCAGTATTTT
cdr3_aa: CASSQDRGGGQPRVITDTQYF

clone_size: few
j_call: TRBJ1-4
d_call: -
v_call: TRBV9
cdr3_nt: TGTGCCAGCAGCGTGGAGGATGCAACTAATGAAAAACTGTTTTTT
cdr3_aa: CASSVEDATNEKLFF

clone_size: few
j_call: TRBJ1-5
d_call: -
v_call: TRBV19
cdr3_nt: TGTGCCAGTACCAATCCACTCGGTGGACACAGAGATAAAGATCAGCCCCAGCATTTT
cdr3_aa: CASTNPLGGHRDKDQPQHF

clone_size: once
j_call: TRBJ2-3
d_call: TRBD2
v_call: TRBV7-3
cdr3_nt: TGTGCCAGCAGCTTGACGGGGGGGCGGTCAGATACGCAGTATTTT
cdr3_aa: CASSLTGGRSDTQYF

clone_size: -
j_call: TRBJ1-6
d_call: TRBD1
v_call: TRBV10-3
cdr3_nt: TGTGCCATCAGTGCCGCCGGGACAGGGGATTCACCCCTCCACTTT
cdr3_aa: CAISAAGTGDSPLHF